The following is a T cell receptor (beta chain) sequence with its context. The germline V and J ends were trimmed by 6 bases and 1 base, with 11 bases remaining between them. The length of the CDR3 is 14 residues. Germline V lookup: CDR1 MNHEY, CDR2 SVGAGI. The age range of participants was about 18 to 89 years, with residence in about two dozen US areas. Allocation to cohorts depended on clinical history reported by the participants. Sequencing used immunoSEQ multiplex PCR; TCRdb keeps in-frame clones, though not all of them. This table has 270,000 or so clones, roughly 91% appearing once. The record originates from a study of blood T cell repertoires in COVID-19.

The J gene is TRBJ2-3, the V gene TRBV6-5, with D perhaps TRBD1 (6 bases). The specimen sequenced was PBMCs or T cells enriched from blood (not recorded which). The clonotype comes from a woman aged 40 to 49 with acute COVID-19. The CDR3 DNA is TGTGCCAGCAGACCTCCAGGGGGCACAGATACGCAGTATTTT. As protein: CASRPPGGTDTQYF.